The sequence of this T cell receptor beta chain was determined in a study of T-cell memory formation after mild COVID-19. Findings and limits, study-wide: A subset of responding clones appeared in pre-infection memory, suggesting cross-reactive memory joined. Mostly located in CM and EM were contracting CD4+ clones, with contracting CD8+ clones located in EMRA. SARS-CoV-2 specificity of second-wave clones peaking day 37 was unconfirmed.

Constant-segment-primed 5'RACE gave TCR alpha and TCR beta cDNA libraries with sample barcodes and UMIs. Via MiXCR, TCRdb re-called the 5' RACE reads, giving one row per CDR3 protein. The data show roughly 29,000 distinct CDR3 sequences, around 12% seen once. This clonotype was seen many times. Its antigen is not identified. Trimming took 12 bases from V and 2 from J; bases not matched to a gene: 7. This CDR3 comprises 13 residues. Germline V lookup: CDR1 KGHDR, CDR2 SFDVKD. Material for sequencing was PBMCs or a T cell subset sorted from them (not recorded which). This sequence was found in an adult woman who had mild COVID-19 (a few samples of this study predate the infection). Cell type and time point are not known. The chain combines TRBV24-1 with TRBJ2-3, with TRBD1 matching 7 bases. The CDR3 region is CAVGDSLTDTQYF. The CDR3 coding sequence is TGTGCCGTGGGGGACAGCCTCACAGATACGCAGTATTTT.